This T cell receptor beta chain is from a study of blood T cell repertoires in COVID-19. Profiling relied on immunoSEQ multiplex PCR, and the TCRdb table lists in-frame clones only, not all of them. This sample has 110,000 or so clones, with approximately 87% found just once. Germline CDR1 reads MNHEY; CDR2 reads SVGAGI. CDR3 length: 13 residues. The germline V and J ends were trimmed by 8 bases and 4 bases, with 12 bases remaining between them. In this sample, this clone turned up once. Material for sequencing was peripheral blood. The sequence came from a woman aged 45-60 years with acute or convalescent COVID-19. The chain combines TRBV6-5 with TRBJ1-5; weak D call: TRBD1 (6 bases). The CDR3 spells CASVLGTNQPQHF. CDR3 sequence (DNA): TGTGCCAGCGTCCTCGGGACAAATCAGCCCCAGCATTTT.